This T cell receptor beta chain is from a study of blood T cells in healthy people across ages. Then a second PCR, running roughly 7 to 11 cycles, was carried out with a sample-barcoded 5' primer and a J-beta primer mix. One entry per CDR3 protein results from TCRdb running MiXCR on the 5' RACE reads. The profile shows about 290,000 distinct CDR3 sequences, 25% to 30% of them singletons. Germline CDR1 SGHTA, CDR2 FQGNSA. The CDR3 is 14 amino acids. The germline V and J ends were trimmed by 4 bases and 7 bases, with 14 bases remaining between them. The sequenced sample consisted of blood. The V gene is TRBV7-2, the J gene TRBJ1-5; maybe TRBD1 (5 bases). This clonotype originated in a woman aged 65 to 85 in good health. Here the CDR3 DNA reads TGTGCCAGCAGCTCGCGACAGACGGTCCAGCCCCAGCATTTT. Residues: CASSSRQTVQPQHF.